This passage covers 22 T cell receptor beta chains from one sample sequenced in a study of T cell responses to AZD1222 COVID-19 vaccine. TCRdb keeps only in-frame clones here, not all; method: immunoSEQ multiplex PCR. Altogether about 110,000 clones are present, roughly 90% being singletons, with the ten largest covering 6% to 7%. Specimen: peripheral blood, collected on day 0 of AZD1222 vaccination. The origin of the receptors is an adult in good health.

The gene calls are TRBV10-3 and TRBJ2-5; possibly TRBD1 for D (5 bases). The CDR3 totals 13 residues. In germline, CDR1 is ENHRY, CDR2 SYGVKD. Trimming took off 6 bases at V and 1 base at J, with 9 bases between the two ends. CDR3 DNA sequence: TGTGCCATCAGAGACAGTACCCAAGAGACCCAGTACTTC. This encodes CAIRDSTQETQYF.

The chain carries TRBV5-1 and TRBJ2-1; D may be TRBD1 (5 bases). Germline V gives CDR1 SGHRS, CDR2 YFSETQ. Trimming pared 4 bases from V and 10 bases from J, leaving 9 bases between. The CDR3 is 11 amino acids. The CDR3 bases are TGCGCCAGCAGCCCACAGGTAGAGCAGTTCTTC. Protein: CASSPQVEQFF.

This CDR3 is CASSFNQGRMNTEAFF. DNA for the CDR3: TGTGCCAGCAGTTTTAACCAGGGCAGAATGAACACTGAAGCTTTCTTT. The rearrangement links TRBV28 to TRBJ1-1, with D possibly being TRBD1 (5 bases). The CDR3 runs to 16 residues. Trimming removed 3 bases from V and 0 bases from J, with 14 bases in between. The V gene's germline CDR1 is MDHEN and CDR2 SYDVKM.

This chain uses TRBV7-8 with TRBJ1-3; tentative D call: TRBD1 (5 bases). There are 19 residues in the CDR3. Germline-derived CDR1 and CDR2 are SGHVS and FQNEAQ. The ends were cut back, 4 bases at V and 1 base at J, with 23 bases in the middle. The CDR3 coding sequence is TGTGCCAGCAGCTCTAACCGGGGATCCCGACAGCGATCTGGAAACACCATATATTTT. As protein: CASSSNRGSRQRSGNTIYF.

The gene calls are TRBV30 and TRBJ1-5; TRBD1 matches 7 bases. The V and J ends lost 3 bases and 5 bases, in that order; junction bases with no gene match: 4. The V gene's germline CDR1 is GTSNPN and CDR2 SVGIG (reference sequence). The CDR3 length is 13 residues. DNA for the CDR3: TGTGCCTGGAGCCACGACAGGGATCAGCCCCAGCATTTT. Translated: CAWSHDRDQPQHF.

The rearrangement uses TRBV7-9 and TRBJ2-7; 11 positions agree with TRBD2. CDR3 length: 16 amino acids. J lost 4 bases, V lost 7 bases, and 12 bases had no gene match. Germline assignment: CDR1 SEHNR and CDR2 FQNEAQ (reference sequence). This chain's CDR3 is CASTPGSLAGGYEQYF. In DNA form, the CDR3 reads TGTGCCAGCACTCCAGGGTCCCTAGCGGGAGGTTACGAGCAGTACTTC.

The CDR3 spells CASSLAAELGAFF. The CDR3 DNA reads as TGTGCCAGCAGTTTAGCCGCGGAATTGGGGGCTTTCTTT. V gene TRBV28 combines with J gene TRBJ1-1; D is undetermined. From germline, CDR1 is MDHEN and CDR2 SYDVKM. There are 13 residues in the CDR3. Trimming shortened V by 2 bases and J by 11 bases, and 15 bases separated the two germline ends. The whole variable domain, remainder taken from reference TRBV28 and TRBJ1-1, is DVKVTQSSRYLVKRTGEKVFLECVQDMDHENMFWYRQDPGLGLRLIYFSYDVKMKEKGDIPEGYSVSREKKERFSLILESASTNQTSMYLCASSLAAELGAFFGQGTRLTVV.

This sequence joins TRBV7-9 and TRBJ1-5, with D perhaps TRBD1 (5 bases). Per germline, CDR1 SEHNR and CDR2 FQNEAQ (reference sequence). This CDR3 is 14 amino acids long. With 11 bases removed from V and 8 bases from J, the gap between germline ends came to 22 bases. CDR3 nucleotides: TGTGCCGGTCAGGTAAGGGCAGGGATTGAGCCCCAGCATTTT. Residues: CAGQVRAGIEPQHF.

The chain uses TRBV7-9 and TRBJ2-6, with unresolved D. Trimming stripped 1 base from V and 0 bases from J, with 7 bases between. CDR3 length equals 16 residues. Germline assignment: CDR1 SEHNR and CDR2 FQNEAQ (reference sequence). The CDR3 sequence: CASSLGEYSGANVLTF. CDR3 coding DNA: TGTGCCAGCAGCTTAGGAGAATACTCTGGGGCCAACGTCCTGACTTTC. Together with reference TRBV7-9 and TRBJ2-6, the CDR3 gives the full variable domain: DTGVSQNPRHKITKRGQNVTFRCDPISEHNRLYWYRQTLGQGPEFLTYFQNEAQLEKSRLLSDRFSAERPKGSFSTLEIQRTEQGDSAMYLCASSLGEYSGANVLTFGAGSRLTVL.

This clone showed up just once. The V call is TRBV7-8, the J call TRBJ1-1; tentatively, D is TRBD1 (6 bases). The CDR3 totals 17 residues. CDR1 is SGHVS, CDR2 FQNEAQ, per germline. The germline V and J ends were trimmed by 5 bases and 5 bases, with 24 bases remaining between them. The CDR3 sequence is CASSPRGAGEWRTEAFF. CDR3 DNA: TGTGCCAGCAGCCCACGGGGGGCAGGGGAGTGGAGAACTGAAGCTTTCTTT. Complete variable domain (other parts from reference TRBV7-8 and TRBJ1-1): GAGVSQSPRYKVAKRGQDVALRCDPISGHVSLFWYQQALGQGPEFLTYFQNEAQLDKSGLPSDRFFAERPEGSVSTLKIQRTQQEDSAVYLCASSPRGAGEWRTEAFFGQGTRLTVV.

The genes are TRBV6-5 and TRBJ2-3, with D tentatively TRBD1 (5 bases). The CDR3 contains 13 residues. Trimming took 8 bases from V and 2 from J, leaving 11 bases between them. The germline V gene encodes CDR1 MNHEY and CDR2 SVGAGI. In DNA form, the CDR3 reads TGTGCCAGCCAGGAGACAGCCACAGATACGCAGTATTTT. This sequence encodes CASQETATDTQYF.

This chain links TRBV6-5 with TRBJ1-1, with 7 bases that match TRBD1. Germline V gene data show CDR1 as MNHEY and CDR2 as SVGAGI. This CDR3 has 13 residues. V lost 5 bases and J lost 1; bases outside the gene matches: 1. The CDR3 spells CASSRDRNTEAFF. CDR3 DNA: TGTGCCAGCAGTCGGGACAGGAACACTGAAGCTTTCTTT.

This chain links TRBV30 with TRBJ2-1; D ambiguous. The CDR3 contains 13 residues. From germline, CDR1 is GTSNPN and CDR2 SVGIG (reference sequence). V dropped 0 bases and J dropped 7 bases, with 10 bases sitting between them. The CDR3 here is CAWSVHGVNEQFF. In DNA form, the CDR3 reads TGTGCCTGGAGTGTACATGGGGTTAATGAGCAGTTCTTC. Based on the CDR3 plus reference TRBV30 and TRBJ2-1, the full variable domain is SQTIHQWPATLVQPVGSPLSLECTVEGTSNPNLYWYRQAAGRGLQLLFYSVGIGQISSEVPQNLSASRPQDRQFILSSKKLLLSDSGFYLCAWSVHGVNEQFFGPGTRLTVL.

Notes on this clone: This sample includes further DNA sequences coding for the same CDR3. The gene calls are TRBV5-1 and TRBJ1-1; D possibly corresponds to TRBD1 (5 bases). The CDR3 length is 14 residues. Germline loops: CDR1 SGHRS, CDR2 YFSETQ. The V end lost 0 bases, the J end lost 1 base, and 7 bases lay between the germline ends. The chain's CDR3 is CASSLDRQNTEAFF. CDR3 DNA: TGCGCCAGCAGCTTGGACAGGCAGAACACTGAAGCTTTCTTT.

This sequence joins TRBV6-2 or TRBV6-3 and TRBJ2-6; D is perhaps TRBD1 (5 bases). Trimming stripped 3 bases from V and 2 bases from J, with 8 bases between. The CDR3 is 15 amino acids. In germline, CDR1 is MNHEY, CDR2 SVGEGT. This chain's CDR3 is CASSYGRAGANVLTF. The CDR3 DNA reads TGTGCCAGCAGTTATGGCAGGGCTGGGGCCAACGTCCTGACTTTC.

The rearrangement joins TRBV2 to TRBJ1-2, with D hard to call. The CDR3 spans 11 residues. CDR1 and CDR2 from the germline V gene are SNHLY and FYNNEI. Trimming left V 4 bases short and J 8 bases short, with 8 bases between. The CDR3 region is CASSVRGGYTF. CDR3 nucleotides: TGTGCCAGCAGTGTGCGAGGAGGCTACACCTTC.

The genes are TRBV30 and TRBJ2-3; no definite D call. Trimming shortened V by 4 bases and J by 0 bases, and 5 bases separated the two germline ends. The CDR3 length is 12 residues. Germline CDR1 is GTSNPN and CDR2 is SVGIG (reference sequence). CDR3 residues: CAWTDSTDTQYF. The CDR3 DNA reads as TGTGCCTGGACAGATAGCACAGATACGCAGTATTTT. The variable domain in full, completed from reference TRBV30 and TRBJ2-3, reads SQTIHQWPATLVQPVGSPLSLECTVEGTSNPNLYWYRQAAGRGLQLLFYSVGIGQISSEVPQNLSASRPQDRQFILSSKKLLLSDSGFYLCAWTDSTDTQYFGPGTRLTVL.

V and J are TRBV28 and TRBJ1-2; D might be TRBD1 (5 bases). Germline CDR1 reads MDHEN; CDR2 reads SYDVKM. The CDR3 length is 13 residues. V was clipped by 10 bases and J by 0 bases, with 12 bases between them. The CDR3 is CATRDGPNYGYTF. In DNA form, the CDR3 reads TGTGCCACCCGGGACGGCCCTAACTATGGCTACACCTTC.

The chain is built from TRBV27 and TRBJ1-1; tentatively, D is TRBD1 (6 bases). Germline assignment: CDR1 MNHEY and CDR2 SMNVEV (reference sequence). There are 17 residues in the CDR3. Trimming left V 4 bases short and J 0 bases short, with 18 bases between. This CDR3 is CASSWTARGHMNTEAFF. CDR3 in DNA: TGTGCCAGCAGTTGGACAGCACGTGGGCACATGAACACTGAAGCTTTCTTT.

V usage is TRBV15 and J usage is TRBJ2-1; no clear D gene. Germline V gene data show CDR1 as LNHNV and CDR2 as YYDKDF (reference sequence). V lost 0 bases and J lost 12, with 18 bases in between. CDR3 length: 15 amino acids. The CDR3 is CATSRDFSPRMVQFF. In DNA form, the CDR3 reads TGTGCCACCAGCAGAGATTTCAGCCCCCGAATGGTGCAGTTCTTC. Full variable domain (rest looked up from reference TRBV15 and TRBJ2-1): DAMVIQNPRYQVTQFGKPVTLSCSQTLNHNVMYWYQQKSSQAPKLLFHYYDKDFNNEADTPDNFQSRRPNTSFCFLDIRSPGLGDTAMYLCATSRDFSPRMVQFFGPGTRLTVL.

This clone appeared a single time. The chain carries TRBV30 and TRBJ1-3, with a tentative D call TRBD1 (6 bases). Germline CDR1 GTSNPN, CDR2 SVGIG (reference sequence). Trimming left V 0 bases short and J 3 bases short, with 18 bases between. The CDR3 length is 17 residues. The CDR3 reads CAWSVNRGFWFGNTIYF. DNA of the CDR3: TGTGCCTGGAGTGTAAATAGGGGGTTTTGGTTTGGAAACACCATATATTTT.

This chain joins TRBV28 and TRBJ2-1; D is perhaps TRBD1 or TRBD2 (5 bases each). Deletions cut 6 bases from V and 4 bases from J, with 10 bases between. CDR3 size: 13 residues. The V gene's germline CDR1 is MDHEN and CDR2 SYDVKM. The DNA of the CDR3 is TGTGCCAGCAGCCGGGGCGCTTACAATGAGCAGTTCTTC. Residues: CASSRGAYNEQFF.